A single T cell receptor (beta chain) is shown here with its context. Its antigen is unidentified. This sample is drawn from a study of response to subunit inactivated influenza vaccine. Points from the study as a whole: The authors suggested that every seasonal influenza vaccination recruits few new T cells.

Germline-derived CDR1 and CDR2 are SGDLS and YYNGEE. The length of the CDR3 is 15 residues. Trimming shortened V by 4 bases and J by 0 bases, and 13 bases separated the two germline ends. One entry per CDR3 protein results from TCRdb running MiXCR on the RT-PCR reads. The sample shows over 150,000 distinct CDR3 sequences, roughly 10% of them seen only once. Material: CD8+ T cells sorted from PBMCs, obtained about 23 months after vaccination. The sequence derives from a man between 50 and 69 years old who received an inactivated influenza vaccine. The chain uses TRBV9 and TRBJ2-5; D might be TRBD1 (6 bases). CDR3 residues: CASSFNQGNQETQYF. DNA for the CDR3: TGTGCCAGCAGCTTCAACCAGGGGAACCAAGAGACCCAGTACTTC.